This T cell receptor (beta chain) is drawn from a study of human T cells and chemical hapten exposure. Study conclusions and caveats: With DPC sensitization, TCRs exceeding 1 in 1000 frequency showed no change.

The time point is: healthy volunteer bleed at 2 weeks. Unfractionated whole blood was the source from which total RNA was extracted. The library put unique molecular identifiers onto individual cDNA molecules. TCRdb ran MiXCR on the RACE reads and lists one entry per CDR3 protein. The sample comprises 100,000 to 150,000 distinct CDR3 sequences, about 9.4% of which are singletons, and approximately 2% rests with the top ten. This CDR3 comprises 16 residues. Germline V gene sequence: CDR1 WSHSY, CDR2 SAAADI. The trim removed 6 bases at V and 1 base at J, leaving 6 bases unmatched. For this clonotype: Antigen: not known.

The clonotype was recovered from a male donor in good health. Some clones in this sample may be carry-over from other donors' samples. Specimen: whole blood. This chain joins TRBV10-2 and TRBJ1-6; 7 bases line up with TRBD1. The CDR3 DNA reads TGCGCCAGCAGAACCAAACAGGGGTCCTATAATTCACCCCTCCACTTT. Translated, it gives CASRTKQGSYNSPLHF.